Each of the 27 T cell receptor beta chains below was sequenced from the same sample in a study of T-cell memory formation after mild COVID-19. TCRdb passed the 5' RACE reads through MiXCR, listing each CDR3 protein once. The repertoire includes some 290,000 distinct CDR3 sequences, around 16% of them detected once, and roughly 25% sits in the top ten. The specimen was PBMCs or a T cell subset sorted from them (not recorded which). Source of these receptors: a man between 18 and 35 years old who had mild COVID-19 (a few samples of this study predate the infection). Cell type and time point are not known.

This clonotype has more than one count but fewer than ten. This rearrangement joins TRBV5-1 to TRBJ2-5, with D possibly being TRBD1 (6 bases). There are 14 residues in the CDR3. The V and J ends lost 1 base and 5 bases respectively, with 12 bases between them. CDR1 and CDR2 (germline): SGHRS, YFSETQ. The CDR3 spells CASSLYRVGETQYF. The CDR3 nucleotides read TGCGCCAGCAGCTTGTACAGGGTCGGGGAGACCCAGTACTTC.

This clonotype was counted between two and nine times. This chain links TRBV2 with TRBJ1-2; 8 nucleotides agree with TRBD1. Germline-derived CDR1 and CDR2 are SNHLY and FYNNEI. This CDR3 is 14 amino acids long. Trimming at V came to 3 bases and at J to 3 bases, leaving 3 bases not matched to a gene. The DNA of the CDR3 is TGTGCCAGCAGTGATTTGACAGGGGACTATGGCTACACCTTC. It codes for CASSDLTGDYGYTF. The full variable domain, rest sourced from reference TRBV2 and TRBJ1-2, is EPEVTQTPSHQVTQMGQEVILRCVPISNHLYFYWYRQILGQKVEFLVSFYNNEISEKSEIFDDQFSVERPDGSNFTLKIRSTKLEDSAMYFCASSDLTGDYGYTFGSGTRLTVV.

This clonotype turned up a few times. J is TRBJ2-3 and V is TRBV7-4; 8 nucleotides match TRBD2. CDR1 and CDR2 from the germline V gene are SGHVT and SQSDAQ. This CDR3 spans 18 amino acids. Losses at the gene ends were 1 base for V and 2 bases for J; bases not matched to a gene: 11. CDR3 protein: CASSLVSLAGGNTDTQYF. CDR3 DNA: TGTGCCAGCAGCTTAGTTTCTCTGGCGGGGGGAAACACAGATACGCAGTATTTT.

This chain connects TRBV2 to TRBJ2-7, with TRBD1 matching over 10 bases. V lost 2 bases, J lost 3 bases, and 10 bases stayed unmatched. In germline, CDR1 is SNHLY, CDR2 FYNNEI. There are 17 residues in the CDR3. The CDR3 nucleotides read TGTGCCAGCAGTGAAAATCCGGGACAGGGGATACTCTACGAGCAGTACGTC. Its translation: CASSENPGQGILYEQYV.

The genes are TRBV5-1 and TRBJ2-2; D gene ambiguous. V shed 0 bases and J shed 2 bases, with 5 bases lying between them. This CDR3 spans 14 amino acids. CDR1 SGHRS and CDR2 YFSETQ come from the germline V gene. In DNA, the CDR3 is TGCGCCAGCAGCTTGGTTCTAAACACCGGGGAGCTGTTTTTT. It translates to CASSLVLNTGELFF. Combining the CDR3 with reference TRBV5-1 and TRBJ2-2 gives the whole variable domain KAGVTQTPRYLIKTRGQQVTLSCSPISGHRSVSWYQQTPGQGLQFLFEYFSETQRNKGNFPGRFSGRQFSNSRSEMNVSTLELGDSALYLCASSLVLNTGELFFGEGSRLTVL.

In this sample, this clonotype turned up a few times. The chain joins TRBV10-3 to TRBJ2-1, with 10 bases identical to TRBD2. CDR1 is ENHRY, CDR2 SYGVKD, per germline. This CDR3 has 15 residues. Trimming cost V 4 bases and J 8 bases; bases outside gene matches: 8. CDR3 coding DNA: TGTGCCATCAGTGGCGCTAGCGGGAGAGTCGATGAGCAGTTCTTC. This translates into CAISGASGRVDEQFF.

This clonotype was counted a few times. The V gene is TRBV20-1, the J gene TRBJ1-2; no clear D. The CDR3 has 12 amino acids. Germline-derived CDR1 and CDR2 are DFQATT and SNEGSKA (reference sequence). Trimming removed 2 bases at V and 6 bases at J, with 10 bases between. The DNA for the CDR3 is TGCAGTGCTAGACAAGGACTCGATGGCTACACCTTC. Its translation is CSARQGLDGYTF.

This clonotype was observed a handful of times. V is TRBV20-1 and J is TRBJ2-3, with D perhaps TRBD2 (5 bases). The CDR3 contains 14 residues. Per germline, CDR1 DFQATT and CDR2 SNEGSKA (reference sequence). With 0 bases removed from V and 8 bases from J, the gap between germline ends came to 15 bases. Here the CDR3 DNA reads TGCAGTGCTAGAGAACAGCCTGCTGCGGGTACGCAGTATTTT. It codes for CSAREQPAAGTQYF.

This clonotype was found a few times. The chain uses TRBV2 and TRBJ2-2; D ambiguous. With 8 bases removed from V and 6 bases from J, the gap between germline ends came to 7 bases. Germline V gene data show CDR1 as SNHLY and CDR2 as FYNNEI. The CDR3 totals 11 residues. The CDR3 DNA is TGTGCCAGCGGCTTGCCCGGGGAGCTGTTTTTT. Protein: CASGLPGELFF. Together with reference TRBV2 and TRBJ2-2, the CDR3 gives the full variable domain: EPEVTQTPSHQVTQMGQEVILRCVPISNHLYFYWYRQILGQKVEFLVSFYNNEISEKSEIFDDQFSVERPDGSNFTLKIRSTKLEDSAMYFCASGLPGELFFGEGSRLTVL.

This clonotype was seen a handful of times. The CDR3 is CASRPPGEENMYF. CDR3 DNA: TGTGCCAGCAGGCCTCCCGGGGAGGAAAATATGTACTTC. V usage is TRBV6-6 and J usage is TRBJ2-5; possible D gene TRBD2, 6 bases. V was pared by 6 bases and J by 13 bases, with 21 bases between. Germline-derived CDR1 and CDR2 are MNHNY and SVGAGI (reference sequence). The CDR3 runs to 13 residues.

This clonotype appeared a few times. J is TRBJ1-5 and V is TRBV4-2; TRBD1 matches 7 bases. The V gene end was trimmed by 0 bases and the J gene end by 4 bases; junction bases not matched to a gene: 6. Looked up from germline, CDR1 is LGHNA and CDR2 is YNFKEQ. The CDR3 contains 16 residues. In nucleotides, the CDR3 is TGTGCCAGCAGCCAAGATCGGCAGGGGGAGAATCAGCCCCAGCATTTT. This translates into CASSQDRQGENQPQHF.

The V call is TRBV6-5, the J call TRBJ2-5, with a tentative D call TRBD2 (5 bases). CDR1 is MNHEY, CDR2 SVGAGI, per germline. This CDR3 is 15 amino acids long. Trimming pared 2 bases from V and 5 bases from J, leaving 15 bases between. The CDR3 loop reads CASSYAGIRRETQYF. CDR3 nucleotide sequence: TGTGCCAGCAGTTACGCCGGGATAAGGCGGGAGACCCAGTACTTC.

In its sample, this clonotype was seen a few times. V is TRBV19 and J is TRBJ2-1; D is uncertain. CDR1 is LNHDA and CDR2 is SQIVND in the germline V gene (reference sequence). The CDR3 length is 15 residues. V lost 4 bases and J lost 1, with 11 bases in between. This CDR3 reads CASSNPTKSYNEQFF. The CDR3 coding sequence is TGTGCCAGTAGTAATCCAACTAAATCCTACAATGAGCAGTTCTTC.

This clonotype appeared a few times. The rearrangement uses TRBV11-2 and TRBJ2-5; the match to TRBD1 covers 10 bases. This CDR3 is 14 amino acids long. The germline CDR1 and CDR2 sequences are SGHAT and FQNNGV. Germline trimming cut 5 bases from V and 5 bases from J; bases unmatched to any gene: 5. The DNA of the CDR3 is TGTGCCAGCAGCGAAGACAGGGGGCTGGAGACCCAGTACTTC. It yields the protein CASSEDRGLETQYF.

The V gene is TRBV7-2, the J gene TRBJ2-7; no clear D gene. Between the trimmed V and J ends, which lost 5 bases and 2 bases, there was a span of 10 bases. The CDR3 contains 13 residues. Germline V lookup: CDR1 SGHTA, CDR2 FQGNSA. The DNA for the CDR3 is TGTGCCAGCAGCCCGTACTTGACCTACGAGCAGTACGTC. Its translation is CASSPYLTYEQYV.

V usage is TRBV6-4 and J usage is TRBJ2-1; D is undetermined. CDR1 and CDR2 (germline): MRHNA, SNTAGT. V lost 0 bases, J lost 4 bases, and 4 bases lay in between. The CDR3 extends over 13 amino acids. The CDR3 spells CASSDSEYNEQFF. For the CDR3, the DNA is TGTGCCAGCAGTGACTCCGAATACAATGAGCAGTTCTTC.

This clonotype was counted only a few times. This rearrangement joins TRBV20-1 to TRBJ2-5; D is possibly TRBD2 (5 bases). V lost 6 bases to trimming and J lost 2 bases, with 13 bases between them. Germline assignment: CDR1 DFQATT and CDR2 SNEGSKA (reference sequence). This CDR3 is 13 amino acids long. The CDR3 region is CSAPTPGQETQYF. The CDR3 bases are TGCAGTGCCCCAACACCGGGGCAAGAGACCCAGTACTTC.

The chain employs TRBV18 and TRBJ2-1, with 7 bases aligning to TRBD2. Germline loops: CDR1 KGHSH, CDR2 LQKENI. This CDR3 comprises 15 residues. Unmatched junction bases numbered 4, after V lost 2 bases and J lost 3 bases. Written as DNA, the CDR3 is TGTGCCAGCTCACCAATCGCGGGGGACTACAATGAGCAGTTCTTC. Protein sequence: CASSPIAGDYNEQFF. Complete variable domain (other parts from reference TRBV18 and TRBJ2-1): NAGVMQNPRHLVRRRGQEARLRCSPMKGHSHVYWYRQLPEEGLKFMVYLQKENIIDESGMPKERFSAEFPKEGPSILRIQQVVRGDSAAYFCASSPIAGDYNEQFFGPGTRLTVL.

The chain combines TRBV4-2 with TRBJ1-2; TRBD1 agrees at 8 bases. The trim removed 0 bases at V and 0 bases at J, leaving 9 bases unmatched. The CDR3 is made up of 18 amino acids. Germline-derived CDR1 and CDR2 are LGHNA and YNFKEQ. The chain's CDR3 is CASSQDFLDRVPNYGYTF. The CDR3, as DNA: TGTGCCAGCAGCCAAGATTTTCTGGACAGGGTCCCTAACTATGGCTACACCTTC.

At least ten counts were recorded for this clonotype. J is TRBJ2-3 and V is TRBV7-2, with D perhaps TRBD1 (6 bases). Germline CDR1 and CDR2: SGHTA and FQGNSA. V was clipped by 2 bases and J by 7 bases, with 7 bases between them. The CDR3 is made up of 12 amino acids. CDR3 in amino acids: CASSLQGNTQYF. CDR3 nucleotide sequence: TGTGCCAGCAGCTTACAGGGGAATACGCAGTATTTT.

The chain uses TRBV25-1 and TRBJ2-3; 7 nucleotides match TRBD2. This CDR3 has 16 residues. V trimming: 2 bases; J trimming: 1 base; junction bases outside the gene matches: 6. In germline, CDR1 is MGHDK, CDR2 SYGVNS. The DNA of the CDR3 is TGTGCCAGCAGTGAAACGATAGCGGGTGGCACAGATACGCAGTATTTT. Translated, it gives CASSETIAGGTDTQYF.

This clonotype has a handful of counts. V usage is TRBV6-2 or TRBV6-3 and J usage is TRBJ2-1; D is possibly TRBD2 (6 bases). The V end lost 6 bases, the J end lost 6 bases, and 24 bases lay between the germline ends. The germline V gene encodes CDR1 MNHEY and CDR2 SVGEGT. The CDR3 runs 17 residues. The CDR3, as DNA: TGTGCCAGCAGGACTAAAGGGCTTAGCGGTCCGGGCAATGAGCAGTTCTTC. This sequence encodes CASRTKGLSGPGNEQFF.

This clonotype was seen a handful of times. The genes are TRBV5-1 and TRBJ2-7; D may correspond to TRBD1 or TRBD2 (5 bases each). Germline V gives CDR1 SGHRS, CDR2 YFSETQ. CDR3 size: 14 residues. V was pared by 4 bases and J by 2 bases, with 13 bases between. CDR3 region: CASSTGTYPYEQYF. The CDR3 DNA reads TGCGCCAGCAGCACCGGGACCTACCCCTACGAGCAGTACTTC.

The chain combines TRBV29-1 with TRBJ1-5, with D tentatively TRBD1 (6 bases). V was pared by 4 bases and J by 6 bases, with 13 bases between. Germline V gives CDR1 SQVTM, CDR2 ANQGSEA. There are 13 residues in the CDR3. In DNA form, the CDR3 reads TGCAGCGTTGCCAGGGGTAACGGTCAGCCCCAGCATTTT. Translating gives CSVARGNGQPQHF.

This clonotype was counted many times. The J gene is TRBJ1-2, the V gene TRBV6-5, with TRBD1 identical over 7 bases. Per the germline V gene, CDR1 is MNHEY and CDR2 is SVGAGI. J lost 4 bases, V lost 2 bases, and 16 bases had no gene match. This CDR3 region has 18 residues. CDR3 region: CASSYHPPGQPRGYGYTF. DNA for the CDR3: TGTGCCAGCAGTTACCACCCCCCGGGACAGCCCCGTGGCTATGGCTACACCTTC.

This clonotype was observed a few times. In nucleotides, the CDR3 is TGTGCCAGCAGTTCCCTGACAGATGAAGCTTTCTTT. Protein product: CASSSLTDEAFF. This chain links TRBV6-5 with TRBJ1-1; D is perhaps TRBD1 (5 bases). Germline loops: CDR1 MNHEY, CDR2 SVGAGI. Trimming took off 4 bases at V and 7 bases at J, with 10 bases between the two ends. The CDR3 spans 12 residues.

This rearrangement joins TRBV20-1 to TRBJ1-2; D perhaps matches TRBD1 (6 bases). Germline CDR1 DFQATT, CDR2 SNEGSKA (reference sequence). CDR3 size: 14 residues. The V end lost 3 bases, the J end lost 3 bases, and 14 bases lay between the germline ends. This CDR3 reads CSARTRGGHYGYTF. CDR3 coding DNA: TGCAGTGCTAGGACCCGGGGGGGCCACTATGGCTACACCTTC.